This TCR beta chain was observed in a study of cytomegalovirus exposure and HLA in healthy donors. As for the study in general: The 130 or so validation repertoires used a platform that matched the one used for the approximately 670 first-cohort repertoires, as a later analysis reported. Findings and caveats of the study: Specific recognition of CMV antigens was confirmed in vitro for three chains (all CMV-associated).

The germline CDR1 and CDR2 sequences are MDHEN and SYDVKM. V shed 3 bases and J shed 14 bases, with 11 bases lying between them. The CDR3 runs to 11 residues. This table comes from immunoSEQ multiplex PCR, and its TCRdb copy is limited to in-frame clones, with some not included. The table shows around 49,000 clones, with about 90% occurring only once. Notes on this clone: The antigen remains unidentified.

The source is a young man in good health and CMV-seronegative. Input material: PBMCs. The chain employs TRBV28 and TRBJ2-1, with TRBD2 as a possible D gene (6 bases). The DNA of the CDR3 is TGTGCCAGCAGTTTTGGGGGGATCGAGTTCTTC. Translation gives CASSFGGIEFF.